The 5 T cell receptor beta chains below were found in one sample sequenced in a study of blood T cell repertoires in COVID-19. Sequencing was performed with immunoSEQ multiplex PCR; in TCRdb, only in-frame clones are kept and a portion is missing. The sample has about 130,000 clones, roughly 85% seen once; the top ten hold approximately 4%. The sample comprised peripheral blood. The receptors derive from a human donor in a cohort sampled during active COVID-19.

CDR3 region: CASSPYRGISGNTIYF. The CDR3 DNA is TGTGCCAGCAGCCCTTACAGGGGAATTAGTGGAAACACCATATATTTT. J is TRBJ1-3 and V is TRBV14, with 7 bases fitting TRBD1. Losses at the gene ends were 4 bases for V and 3 bases for J; bases not matched to a gene: 9. This CDR3 has 16 residues. Germline assignment: CDR1 SGHDN and CDR2 FVKESK.

The rearrangement links TRBV11-3 to TRBJ1-1; weak D call: TRBD1 (6 bases). Germline CDR1 SGHNT, CDR2 YENEEA. The CDR3 loop spans 15 amino acids. Trimming pared 2 bases from V and 4 bases from J, leaving 14 bases between. CDR3 DNA sequence: TGTGCCAGCAGCTTAAATAGGGGAGGGGGCACTGAAGCTTTCTTT. It is translated as CASSLNRGGGTEAFF.

This rearrangement joins TRBV6-6 to TRBJ1-2; D is unclear. Germline CDR1 MNHNY, CDR2 SVGAGI (reference sequence). The CDR3 spans 14 residues. V was shortened by 6 bases and J by 1 base, with 12 bases between the two germline ends. The CDR3 reads CASSLTTGNYGYTF. DNA for the CDR3: TGTGCCAGCAGCCTTACCACGGGTAACTATGGCTACACCTTC.

The chain has TRBV3-1 (or the pseudogene TRBV3-2) and TRBJ1-6; the D gene is possibly TRBD1 (5 bases). V was pared by 4 bases and J by 7 bases, with 11 bases between. The CDR3 totals 14 residues. Germline V gene sequence: CDR1 LGHDT, CDR2 YNNKEL (reference sequence). CDR3 in DNA: TGTGCCAGCAGCCGGACGGGGGGGAATTCACCCCTCCACTTT. Its translation is CASSRTGGNSPLHF.

The chain uses TRBV21-1 and TRBJ2-3; the table names TRBD2, a call not compared with the DNA. TRBV21-1 is deemed a pseudogene. This CDR3 has 16 amino acids. CDR3 region: CASRQKSRYSRDTQYF. The CDR3 DNA is TGTGCCAGCAGACAAAAATCCCGCTATTCTAGAGATACGCAGTATTTT.